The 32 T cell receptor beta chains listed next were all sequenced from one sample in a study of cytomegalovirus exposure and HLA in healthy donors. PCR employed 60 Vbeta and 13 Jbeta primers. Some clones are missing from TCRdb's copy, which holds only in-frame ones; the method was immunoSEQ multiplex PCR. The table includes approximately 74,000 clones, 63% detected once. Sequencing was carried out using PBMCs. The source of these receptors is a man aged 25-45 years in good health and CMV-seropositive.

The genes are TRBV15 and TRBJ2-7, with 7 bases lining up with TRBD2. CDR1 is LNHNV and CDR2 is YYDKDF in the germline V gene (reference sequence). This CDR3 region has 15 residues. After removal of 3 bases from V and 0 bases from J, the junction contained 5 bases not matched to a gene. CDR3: CATSRDLADSYEQYF. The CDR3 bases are TGTGCCACCAGCAGGGATCTAGCGGACTCCTACGAGCAGTACTTC.

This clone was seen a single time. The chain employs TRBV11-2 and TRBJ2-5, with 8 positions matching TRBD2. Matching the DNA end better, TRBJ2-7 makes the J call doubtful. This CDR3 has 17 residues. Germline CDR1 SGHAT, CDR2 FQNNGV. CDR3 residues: CASSKTSGTTTTYEQYF. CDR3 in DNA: TGTGCCAGCAGTAAAACTAGCGGTACGACCACTACCTACGAGCAGTACTTC.

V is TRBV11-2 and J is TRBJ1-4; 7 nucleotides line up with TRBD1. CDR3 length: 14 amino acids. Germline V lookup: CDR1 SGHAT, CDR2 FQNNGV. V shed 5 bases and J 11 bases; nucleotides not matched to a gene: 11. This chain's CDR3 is CASSLGQAREKLFF. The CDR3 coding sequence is TGTGCCAGCAGCCTCGGACAGGCCCGGGAGAAACTGTTTTTT.

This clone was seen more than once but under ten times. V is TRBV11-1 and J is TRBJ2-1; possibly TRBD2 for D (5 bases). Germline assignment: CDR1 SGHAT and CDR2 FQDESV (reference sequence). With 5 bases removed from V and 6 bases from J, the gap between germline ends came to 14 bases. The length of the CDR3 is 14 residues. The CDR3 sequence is CASSQRSGLNEQFF. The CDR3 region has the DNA TGTGCCAGCAGCCAGCGGTCCGGGCTCAATGAGCAGTTCTTC.

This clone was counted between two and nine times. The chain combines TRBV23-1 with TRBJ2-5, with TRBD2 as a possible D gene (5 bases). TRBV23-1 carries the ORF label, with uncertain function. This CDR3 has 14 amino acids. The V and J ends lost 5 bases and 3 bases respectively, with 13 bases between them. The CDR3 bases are TGCGCCAGCAGTTGGGCCACTAGGGAAGAGACCCAGTACTTC. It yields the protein CASSWATREETQYF.

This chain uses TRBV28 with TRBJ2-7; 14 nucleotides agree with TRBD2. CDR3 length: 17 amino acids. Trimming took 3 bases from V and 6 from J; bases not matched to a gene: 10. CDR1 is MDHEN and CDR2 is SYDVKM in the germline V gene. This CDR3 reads CASSLSLGTSGSAEQYF. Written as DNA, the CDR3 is TGTGCCAGCAGTTTGTCCCTTGGGACTAGCGGGAGCGCCGAGCAGTACTTC.

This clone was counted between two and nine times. The chain's CDR3 is CASSLNRVVTEAFF. The DNA of the CDR3 is TGTGCCAGCAGCCTAAACAGGGTTGTGACTGAAGCTTTCTTT. The chain carries TRBV11-3 and TRBJ1-1; D perhaps matches TRBD1 (6 bases). The CDR3 has 14 amino acids. The V end lost 5 bases, the J end lost 5 bases, and 15 bases lay between the germline ends. Germline V lookup: CDR1 SGHNT, CDR2 YENEEA.

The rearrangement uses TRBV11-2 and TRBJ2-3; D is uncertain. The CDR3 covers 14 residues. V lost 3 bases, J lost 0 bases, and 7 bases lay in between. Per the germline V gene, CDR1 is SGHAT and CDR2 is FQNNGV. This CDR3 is CASSFSRSTDTQYF. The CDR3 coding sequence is TGTGCCAGCAGCTTTTCCCGGAGCACAGATACGCAGTATTTT.

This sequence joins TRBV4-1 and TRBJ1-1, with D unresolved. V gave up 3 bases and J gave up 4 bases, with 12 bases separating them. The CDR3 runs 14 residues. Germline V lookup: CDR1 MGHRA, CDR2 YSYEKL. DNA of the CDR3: TGCGCCAGCAGCCACGACGGGTTCGGCACTGAAGCTTTCTTT. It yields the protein CASSHDGFGTEAFF.

This CDR3 is CASSPIRGQETQYF. DNA for the CDR3: TGTGCCAGCAGTCCAATCAGGGGCCAAGAGACCCAGTACTTC. The chain carries TRBV6-5 and TRBJ2-5; D possibly corresponds to TRBD1 (6 bases). Trimming took 5 bases from V and 1 from J, leaving 11 bases between them. Germline loops: CDR1 MNHEY, CDR2 SVGAGI. This CDR3 has 14 amino acids.

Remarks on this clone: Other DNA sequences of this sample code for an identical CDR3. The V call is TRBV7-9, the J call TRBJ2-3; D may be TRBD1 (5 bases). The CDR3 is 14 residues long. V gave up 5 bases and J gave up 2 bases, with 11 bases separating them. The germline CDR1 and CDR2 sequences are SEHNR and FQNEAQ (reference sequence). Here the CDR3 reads CASSRSGNTDTQYF. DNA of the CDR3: TGTGCCAGCAGCCGATCAGGGAACACAGATACGCAGTATTTT. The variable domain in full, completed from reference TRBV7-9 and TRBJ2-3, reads DTGVSQNPRHKITKRGQNVTFRCDPISEHNRLYWYRQTLGQGPEFLTYFQNEAQLEKSRLLSDRFSAERPKGSFSTLEIQRTEQGDSAMYLCASSRSGNTDTQYFGPGTRLTVL.

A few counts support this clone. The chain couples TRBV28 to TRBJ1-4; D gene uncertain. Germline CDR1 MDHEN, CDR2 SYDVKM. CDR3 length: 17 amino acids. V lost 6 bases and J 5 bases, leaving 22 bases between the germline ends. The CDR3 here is CASRRRGGAAINEKLFF. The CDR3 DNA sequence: TGTGCCAGCAGGCGACGAGGAGGAGCTGCGATAAATGAAAAACTGTTTTTT. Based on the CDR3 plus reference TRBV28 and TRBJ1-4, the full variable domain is DVKVTQSSRYLVKRTGEKVFLECVQDMDHENMFWYRQDPGLGLRLIYFSYDVKMKEKGDIPEGYSVSREKKERFSLILESASTNQTSMYLCASRRRGGAAINEKLFFGSGTQLSVL.

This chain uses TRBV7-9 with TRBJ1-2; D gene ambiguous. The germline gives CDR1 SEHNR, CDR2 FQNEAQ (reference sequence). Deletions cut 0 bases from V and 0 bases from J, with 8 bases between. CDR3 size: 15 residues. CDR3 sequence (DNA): TGTGCCAGCAGCTTAGCGTTCGGTACTAACTATGGCTACACCTTC. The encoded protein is CASSLAFGTNYGYTF.

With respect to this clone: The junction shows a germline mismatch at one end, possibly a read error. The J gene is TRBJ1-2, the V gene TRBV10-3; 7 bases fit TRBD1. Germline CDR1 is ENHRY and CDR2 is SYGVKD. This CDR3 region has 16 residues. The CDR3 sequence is CAISKSGGAQDYGYTF. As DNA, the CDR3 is TGTGCCATCAGTAAGTCAGGGGGGGCGCAAGACTATGGCTACACCTTC.

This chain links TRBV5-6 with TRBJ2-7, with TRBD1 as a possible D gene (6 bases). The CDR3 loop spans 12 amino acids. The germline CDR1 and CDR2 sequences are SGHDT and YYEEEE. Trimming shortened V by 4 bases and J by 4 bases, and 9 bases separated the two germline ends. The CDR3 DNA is TGTGCCAGCAGCCGGCAGGGGTACGAGCAGTACTTC. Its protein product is CASSRQGYEQYF. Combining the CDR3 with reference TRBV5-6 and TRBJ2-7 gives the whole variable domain DAGVTQSPTHLIKTRGQQVTLRCSPKSGHDTVSWYQQALGQGPQFIFQYYEEEERQRGNFPDRFSGHQFPNYSSELNVNALLLGDSALYLCASSRQGYEQYFGPGTRLTVT.

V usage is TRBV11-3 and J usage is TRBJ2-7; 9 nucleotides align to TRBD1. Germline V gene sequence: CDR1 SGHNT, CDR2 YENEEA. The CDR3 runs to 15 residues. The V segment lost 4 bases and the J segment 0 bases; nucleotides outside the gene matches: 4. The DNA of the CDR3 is TGTGCCAGCAGCTCCGGACAGGGGCCCTCCTACGAGCAGTACTTC. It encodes CASSSGQGPSYEQYF.

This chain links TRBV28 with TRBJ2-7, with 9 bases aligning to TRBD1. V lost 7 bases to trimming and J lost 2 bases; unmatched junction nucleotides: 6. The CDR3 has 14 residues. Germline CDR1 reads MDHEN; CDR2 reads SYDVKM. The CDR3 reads CASKGQGVTYEQYF. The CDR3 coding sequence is TGTGCCAGCAAGGGACAGGGCGTTACCTACGAGCAGTACTTC.

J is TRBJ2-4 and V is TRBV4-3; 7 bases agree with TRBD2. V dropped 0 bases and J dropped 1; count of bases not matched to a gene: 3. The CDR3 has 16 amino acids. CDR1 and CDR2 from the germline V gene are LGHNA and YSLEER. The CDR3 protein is CASSQDGGNAKNIQYF. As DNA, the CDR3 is TGCGCCAGCAGCCAAGACGGGGGGAATGCCAAAAACATTCAGTACTTC.

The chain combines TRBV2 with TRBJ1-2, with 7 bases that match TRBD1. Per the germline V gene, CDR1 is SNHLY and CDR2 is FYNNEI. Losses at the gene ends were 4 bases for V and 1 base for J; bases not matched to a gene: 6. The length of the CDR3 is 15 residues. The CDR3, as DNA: TGTGCCAGCAGTGTCCCGGCAGGGGGTAACTATGGCTACACCTTC. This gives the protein CASSVPAGGNYGYTF.

The CDR3 sequence is CASSEPPRRRSNYGYTF. CDR3 nucleotides: TGTGCCAGCAGTGAACCGCCGCGGAGGCGGTCTAACTATGGCTACACCTTC. This rearrangement joins TRBV2 to TRBJ1-2; D uncertain. This CDR3 spans 17 amino acids. V lost 2 bases and J lost 0, with 16 bases in between. Germline CDR1 is SNHLY and CDR2 is FYNNEI. The full variable domain, its missing parts supplied by reference TRBV2 and TRBJ1-2, is EPEVTQTPSHQVTQMGQEVILRCVPISNHLYFYWYRQILGQKVEFLVSFYNNEISEKSEIFDDQFSVERPDGSNFTLKIRSTKLEDSAMYFCASSEPPRRRSNYGYTFGSGTRLTVV.

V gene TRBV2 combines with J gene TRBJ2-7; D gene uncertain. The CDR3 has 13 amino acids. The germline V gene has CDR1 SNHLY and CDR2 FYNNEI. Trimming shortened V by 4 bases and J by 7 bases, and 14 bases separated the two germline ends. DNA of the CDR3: TGTGCCAGCAGTGTGCAGACTTCGTTAGAGCAGTACTTC. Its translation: CASSVQTSLEQYF.

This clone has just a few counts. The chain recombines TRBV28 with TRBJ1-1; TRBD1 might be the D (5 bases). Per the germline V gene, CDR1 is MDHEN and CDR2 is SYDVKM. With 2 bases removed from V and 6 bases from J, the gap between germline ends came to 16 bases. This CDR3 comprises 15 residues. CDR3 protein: CASSLGGTAGAEAFF. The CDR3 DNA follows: TGTGCCAGCAGTTTAGGCGGGACGGCGGGGGCTGAAGCTTTCTTT.

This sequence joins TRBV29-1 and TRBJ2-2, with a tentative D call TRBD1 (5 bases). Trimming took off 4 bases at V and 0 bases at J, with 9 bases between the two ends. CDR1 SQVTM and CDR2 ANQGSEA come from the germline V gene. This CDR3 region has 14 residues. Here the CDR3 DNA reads TGCAGCGTTGGCAGGGATTCGAACACCGGGGAGCTGTTTTTT. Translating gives CSVGRDSNTGELFF.

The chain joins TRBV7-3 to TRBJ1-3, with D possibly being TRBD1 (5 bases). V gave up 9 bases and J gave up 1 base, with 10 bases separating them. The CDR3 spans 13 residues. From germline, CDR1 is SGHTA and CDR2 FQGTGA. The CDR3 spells CASATDSGNTIYF. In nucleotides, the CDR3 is TGTGCCAGTGCGACAGATTCTGGAAACACCATATATTTT.

CDR3 sequence: CSVEGTSGNQETQYF. The CDR3 region has the DNA TGCAGCGTTGAAGGCACTAGCGGAAACCAAGAGACCCAGTACTTC. The chain recombines TRBV29-1 with TRBJ2-5; 8 bases line up with TRBD2. The germline V gene has CDR1 SQVTM and CDR2 ANQGSEA. V was pared by 1 base and J by 0 bases, with 4 bases of the junction left unmatched. The CDR3 has 15 residues.

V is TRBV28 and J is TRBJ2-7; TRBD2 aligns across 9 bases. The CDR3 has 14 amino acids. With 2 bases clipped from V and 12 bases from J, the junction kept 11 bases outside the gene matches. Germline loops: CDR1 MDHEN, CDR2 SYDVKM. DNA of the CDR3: TGTGCCAGCAGTTTAAGCGAACTAGCGGGTTCCGGGTACTTC. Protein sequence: CASSLSELAGSGYF.

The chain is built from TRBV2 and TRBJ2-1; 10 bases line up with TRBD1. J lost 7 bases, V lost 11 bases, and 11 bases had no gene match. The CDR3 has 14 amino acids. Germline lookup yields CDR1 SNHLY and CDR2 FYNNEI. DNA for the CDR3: TGTGCCTGTCACCCGGGACAGGGGTGGAATGAGCAGTTCTTC. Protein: CACHPGQGWNEQFF.

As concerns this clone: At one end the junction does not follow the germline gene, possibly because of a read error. The CDR3 DNA follows: TGCGCCAGCAGCCAACCTGACAGGGGTAATCAACCCCAGCATTTT. Translated, it gives CASSQPDRGNQPQHF. V and J are TRBV4-1 and TRBJ1-5; 8 positions agree with TRBD1. Germline V gene data show CDR1 as MGHRA and CDR2 as YSYEKL. The CDR3 runs 15 residues.

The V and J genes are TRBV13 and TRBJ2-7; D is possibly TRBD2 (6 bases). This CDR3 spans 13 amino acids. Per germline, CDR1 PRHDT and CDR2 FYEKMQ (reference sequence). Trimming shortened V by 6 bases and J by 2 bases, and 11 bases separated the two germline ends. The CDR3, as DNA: TGTGCCAGCAGTACCCGACTAGCCTACGAGCAGTACTTC. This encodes CASSTRLAYEQYF.

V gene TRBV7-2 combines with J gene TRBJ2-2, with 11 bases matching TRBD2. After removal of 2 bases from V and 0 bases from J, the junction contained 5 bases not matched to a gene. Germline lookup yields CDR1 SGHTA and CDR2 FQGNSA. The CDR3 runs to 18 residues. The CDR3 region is CASSLRLAGGSNTGELFF. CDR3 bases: TGTGCCAGCAGCTTAAGGCTAGCGGGGGGCTCGAACACCGGGGAGCTGTTTTTT.

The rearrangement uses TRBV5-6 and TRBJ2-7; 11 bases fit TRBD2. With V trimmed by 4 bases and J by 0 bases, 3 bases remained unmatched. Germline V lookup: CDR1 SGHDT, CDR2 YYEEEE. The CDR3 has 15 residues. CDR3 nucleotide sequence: TGTGCCAGCAGCGCCGGGACTAGCGGCTCCTACGAGCAGTACTTC. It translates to CASSAGTSGSYEQYF.

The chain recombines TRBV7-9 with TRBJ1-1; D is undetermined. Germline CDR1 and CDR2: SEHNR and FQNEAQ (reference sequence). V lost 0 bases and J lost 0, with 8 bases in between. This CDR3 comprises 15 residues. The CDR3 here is CASSLASGMNTEAFF. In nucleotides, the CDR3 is TGTGCCAGCAGCTTAGCGTCCGGGATGAACACTGAAGCTTTCTTT.